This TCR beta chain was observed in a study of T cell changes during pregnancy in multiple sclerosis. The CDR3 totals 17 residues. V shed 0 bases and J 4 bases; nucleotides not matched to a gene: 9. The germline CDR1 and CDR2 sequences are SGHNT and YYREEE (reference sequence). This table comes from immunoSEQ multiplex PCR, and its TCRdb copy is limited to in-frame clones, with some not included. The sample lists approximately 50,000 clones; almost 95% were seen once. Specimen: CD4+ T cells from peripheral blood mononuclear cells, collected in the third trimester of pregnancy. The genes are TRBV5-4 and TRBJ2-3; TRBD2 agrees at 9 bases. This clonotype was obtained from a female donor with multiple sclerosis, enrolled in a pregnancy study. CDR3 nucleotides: TGTGCCAGCAGCTTGGATTTTTTAGCGGGAGACGCAGATACGCAGTATTTT. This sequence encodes CASSLDFLAGDADTQYF.